This TCR beta chain was captured in a study of T-cell reconstitution after alpha-beta-depleted transplantation in children. Study-level results: Newly produced T cells mostly accounted for T-cell counts and diversity one year post-transplant.

This clonotype was seen only once. Antigen: not known. CDR3 size: 16 residues. Germline loops: CDR1 DFQATT, CDR2 SNEGSKA (reference sequence). V was trimmed by 0 bases and J by 2 bases, leaving 13 bases between them. During its preparation, the TCRbeta library received unique molecular identifiers. TCRdb used MiXCR to reprocess the PCR reads, holding one entry per CDR3 protein. The table includes over 45,000 distinct CDR3 sequences, about 40% detected once. This material consisted of PBMCs, mostly from graft donor cells, taken 360 days after TCRalphabeta/CD19-depleted stem cell transplant. The sequence derives from a male patient younger than 18 who had a stem cell transplant for acute lymphoblastic leukemia, so the T cells may come from the graft donor. This rearrangement joins TRBV20-1 to TRBJ2-2, with D perhaps TRBD1 (6 bases). The CDR3 region is CSARDPRGLNTGELFF. CDR3 DNA sequence: TGCAGTGCTAGAGATCCCAGGGGTCTTAACACCGGGGAGCTGTTTTTT.